Listed here are 11 T cell receptor beta chains from one sample, sequenced in a study of T cells after posttransplantation cyclophosphamide. Cyclophosphamide on days +3 and +4 followed busulfan-fludarabine conditioning and a marrow graft. The table came from immunoSEQ multiplex PCR; TCRdb's copy has only in-frame clones and leaves some out. Of approximately 11,000 clones listed, about 85% are singletons. Sample: PBMCs, taken approximately 2,000 days after allogeneic stem cell transplant with posttransplant cyclophosphamide. These receptors were collected from a female patient between 50 and 59 years old who received an allogeneic stem cell transplant from a related donor, was CMV-positive, and had no GVHD. Some of the T cells might come from the graft donor.

The J gene is TRBJ1-2, the V gene TRBV30, with 10 positions matching TRBD1. This CDR3 region has 15 residues. Germline CDR1 and CDR2: GTSNPN and SVGIG (reference sequence). V lost 2 bases and J lost 5; bases outside the gene matches: 8. CDR3 protein: CAWSRSPGQGYGYTF. CDR3 DNA: TGTGCCTGGAGTCGCTCCCCGGGACAGGGGTATGGCTACACCTTC.

The chain employs TRBV7-8 and TRBJ1-5; tentative D call: TRBD1 (5 bases). This CDR3 region has 14 residues. Germline V gene data show CDR1 as SGHVS and CDR2 as FQNEAQ. Between the trimmed V and J ends, which lost 5 bases and 5 bases, there was a span of 13 bases. CDR3 bases: TGTGCCAGCAGCCCTCGGGACTCGTATCAGCCCCAGCATTTT. This translates into CASSPRDSYQPQHF.

This chain connects TRBV18 to TRBJ2-6, with D possibly TRBD1 on 5 matching bases. This CDR3 has 15 amino acids. Trimming removed 3 bases at V and 2 bases at J, with 8 bases between. Germline loops: CDR1 KGHSH, CDR2 LQKENI. The CDR3 is CASSPSGTGANVLTF. CDR3 sequence (DNA): TGTGCCAGCTCACCTTCAGGGACTGGGGCCAACGTCCTGACTTTC.

The chain joins TRBV11-1 to TRBJ2-7; D call uncertain. The germline V gene has CDR1 SGHAT and CDR2 FQDESV (reference sequence). The germline V and J ends were trimmed by 3 bases and 2 bases, with 11 bases remaining between them. This CDR3 region has 14 residues. The CDR3: CASSLLTHTYEQYF. The CDR3 nucleotides are TGTGCCAGCAGCTTGCTGACACATACCTACGAGCAGTACTTC. The full variable domain, completed using reference TRBV11-1 and TRBJ2-7, is EAEVAQSPRYKITEKSQAVAFWCDPISGHATLYWYRQILGQGPELLVQFQDESVVDDSQLPKDRFSAERLKGVDSTLKIQPAELGDSAMYLCASSLLTHTYEQYFGPGTRLTVT.

The chain uses TRBV7-9 and TRBJ2-7; 9 nucleotides line up with TRBD2. Germline CDR1 and CDR2: SEHNR and FQNEAQ (reference sequence). The J segment lost 1 base and the V segment lost 1 base, leaving 5 bases of the junction unmatched. CDR3 length: 16 residues. The DNA for the CDR3 is TGTGCCAGCAGCTTAGACACTAGCGGGTCGTCCTACGAGCAGTACTTC. As protein: CASSLDTSGSSYEQYF.

Only one count was recorded for this clone. This rearrangement joins TRBV5-5 to TRBJ1-2; D is uncertain. This CDR3 contains 15 residues. CDR1 and CDR2 (germline): SGHKS, YYEKEE (reference sequence). V was cut by 1 base and J by 4 bases, with 14 bases left in between. The CDR3 nucleotides are TGTGCCAGCAGCTTGACCCACGCGGGGAGCTATGGCTACACCTTC. This codes for CASSLTHAGSYGYTF.

This chain joins TRBV6-5 and TRBJ2-3; TRBD1 might be the D (6 bases). Germline V gene data show CDR1 as MNHEY and CDR2 as SVGAGI. V lost 5 bases, J lost 3 bases, and 15 bases lay in between. CDR3 length: 15 amino acids. The CDR3 DNA sequence: TGTGCCAGCAGTCCAAATAACAGGGTAACAGATACGCAGTATTTT. This sequence encodes CASSPNNRVTDTQYF.

V gene TRBV6-1 combines with J gene TRBJ2-1, with a weak D call TRBD2 (5 bases). Germline loops: CDR1 MNHNS, CDR2 SASEGT. V lost 11 bases and J 5 bases, leaving 16 bases between the germline ends. The CDR3 is 13 residues long. Here the CDR3 DNA reads TGTGCCGCCCTTCGGCCGACTAACAATGAGCAGTTCTTC. This encodes CAALRPTNNEQFF.

This rearrangement joins TRBV6-1 to TRBJ2-7; 10 bases align to TRBD2. Trimming took 3 bases from V and 3 from J; bases not matched to a gene: 5. The germline V gene encodes CDR1 MNHNS and CDR2 SASEGT. The CDR3 consists of 15 residues. The CDR3 coding sequence is TGTGCCAGCAGTGACCAGCGGGAGGGCCTCTACGAGCAGTACTTC. This translates into CASSDQREGLYEQYF.

The genes are TRBV6-1 and TRBJ1-1; a weak D match, TRBD1 (6 bases). V was cut by 4 bases and J by 4 bases, with 10 bases left in between. CDR1 and CDR2 from the germline V gene are MNHNS and SASEGT. The CDR3 contains 13 residues. In DNA form, the CDR3 reads TGTGCCAGCAGTGCACAGGGTATCACTGAAGCTTTCTTT. Protein product: CASSAQGITEAFF.

This clone was picked up a small number of times. Written as DNA, the CDR3 is TGTGCCAGCAGCGTAGAGACAGGACATACCTACGAGCAGTACTTC. This codes for CASSVETGHTYEQYF. The chain combines TRBV9 with TRBJ2-7, with D possibly TRBD1 on 6 matching bases. CDR3 length: 15 amino acids. V was clipped by 0 bases and J by 2 bases, with 12 bases between them. Germline lookup yields CDR1 SGDLS and CDR2 YYNGEE.